This TCR beta chain was sequenced during a study of T cells in Graves' hyperthyroidism and ophthalmopathy. In its sample, this clonotype was seen many times. Between the trimmed V and J ends, which lost 5 bases and 2 bases, there was a span of 13 bases. Germline CDR1 SGHVS, CDR2 FNYEAQ. This CDR3 is 14 amino acids long. TCR beta CDR3 regions were amplified from RNA. The primer set for the first-round RT-PCR of the TCR CDR3 was HTBI. TCRdb used MiXCR to reprocess the multiplex PCR reads, holding one entry per CDR3 protein. The sample carries a few hundred thousand distinct CDR3 sequences, roughly 45% recorded once.

Sample: peripheral blood or thyroid tissue (not recorded which). The receptor's source is an adult woman with Graves' disease, either hyperthyroidism or ophthalmopathy (not recorded which). The V gene is TRBV7-6, the J gene TRBJ2-7, with a possible D match to TRBD1 (6 bases). CDR3 sequence: CASSPQGRTYEQYF. The CDR3 nucleotides are TGTGCCAGCAGCCCCCAGGGGCGGACCTACGAGCAGTACTTC.